A single sample gave rise to the 27 T cell receptor beta chains below, sequenced in a study of T cell changes during pregnancy in multiple sclerosis (dated by TCRdb to the late 2010s). The library relied on the immunoSEQ multiplex PCR assay. Imported from immuneACCESS, the table was reduced by TCRdb to in-frame sequences with V and J called. These copies leave out some clones; in studies compared against another copy, an unresolved V gene accounts for under half, and the cause of the remainder is not known. Here the sample has 45,000 to 50,000 clones; around 94% occur a single time. Clones ranked in the top ten supply 0.3% to 0.45% of the sample. The sample consisted of CD4+ T cells from peripheral blood mononuclear cells, taken in the second trimester of pregnancy. Receptors originate from a female donor in good health, enrolled as a control in a pregnancy study.

The J gene is TRBJ1-5, the V gene TRBV6-5; D might be TRBD1 (5 bases). The CDR3 length is 15 residues. Germline V gene sequence: CDR1 MNHEY, CDR2 SVGAGI. Between the trimmed V and J ends, which lost 2 bases and 6 bases, there was a span of 14 bases. The DNA for the CDR3 is TGTGCCAGCAGTTACGGTTCAGGGTTGGGTCAGCCCCAGCATTTT. It yields the protein CASSYGSGLGQPQHF.

J is TRBJ2-7 and V is TRBV6-5, with D possibly TRBD1 on 6 matching bases. The CDR3 covers 14 residues. Germline V gene sequence: CDR1 MNHEY, CDR2 SVGAGI. The V gene lost 5 bases and the J gene lost 3 bases, with 14 bases spanning the gap. The CDR3 nucleotides are TGTGCCAGCAGTAGCCGGGACAAGAACTACGAGCAGTACTTC. Its protein product is CASSSRDKNYEQYF.

The rearrangement joins TRBV5-5 to TRBJ1-2; 11 bases are shared with TRBD1. This CDR3 has 14 residues. The junction had 5 bases not matched to a gene; V was cut back by 3 bases and J by 7 bases. Germline loops: CDR1 SGHKS, CDR2 YYEKEE (reference sequence). The CDR3 here is CASSWTGGATGYTF. CDR3 sequence (DNA): TGTGCCAGCAGCTGGACAGGGGGCGCGACTGGCTACACCTTC.

The chain has TRBV5-1 and TRBJ1-1, with D perhaps TRBD1 (5 bases). CDR1 and CDR2 (germline): SGHRS, YFSETQ. With 0 bases removed from V and 4 bases from J, the gap between germline ends came to 13 bases. This CDR3 has 15 amino acids. The CDR3 bases are TGCGCCAGCAGCTTGGACGGGGGGTGGAGCACTGAAGCTTTCTTT. Protein: CASSLDGGWSTEAFF.

The rearrangement joins TRBV6-6 to TRBJ2-3, with D maybe TRBD2 (6 bases). V was shortened by 6 bases and J by 2 bases, with 12 bases between the two germline ends. The CDR3 totals 14 residues. Germline V gene data show CDR1 as MNHNY and CDR2 as SVGAGI (reference sequence). CDR3 amino acids: CASSQLANTDTQYF. The CDR3 DNA follows: TGTGCCAGCAGCCAGCTAGCGAACACAGATACGCAGTATTTT.

This clone appeared a single time. The chain uses TRBV30 and TRBJ2-2, with TRBD2 as a possible D gene (5 bases). This CDR3 contains 13 residues. V shed 5 bases and J shed 7 bases, with 14 bases lying between them. Germline values: CDR1 GTSNPN, CDR2 SVGIG (reference sequence). CDR3 DNA: TGTGCCTGGGCCGATCGGGGAATCGGGGAGCTGTTTTTT. Translated, it gives CAWADRGIGELFF.

The chain combines TRBV5-1 with TRBJ1-2, with D tentatively TRBD1 (5 bases). Germline CDR1 and CDR2: SGHRS and YFSETQ. V dropped 0 bases and J dropped 7 bases, with 13 bases sitting between them. The CDR3 extends over 14 amino acids. CDR3 DNA: TGCGCCAGCAGCTTGGAAGGGGATTCGGGTGGCTACACCTTC. It yields the protein CASSLEGDSGGYTF.

In this sample, this clone turned up once. The chain links TRBV19 to TRBJ1-4; 7 positions match TRBD1. Germline values: CDR1 LNHDA, CDR2 SQIVND (reference sequence). The CDR3 is 16 amino acids. V shed 5 bases and J 4 bases; nucleotides not matched to a gene: 10. The CDR3 DNA sequence: TGTGCCAGTAGTCATAACCAGGGGGGATTTAATGAAAAACTGTTTTTT. Protein: CASSHNQGGFNEKLFF.

Only a few counts were recorded for this clone. The chain links TRBV6-5 to TRBJ1-1; D is unresolved. CDR1 MNHEY and CDR2 SVGAGI come from the germline V gene. V was trimmed by 3 bases and J by 1 base, leaving 6 bases between them. This CDR3 region has 13 residues. The CDR3: CASSYSRNTEAFF. The CDR3 DNA follows: TGTGCCAGCAGTTATTCCAGGAACACTGAAGCTTTCTTT.

This sequence joins TRBV7-9 and TRBJ1-5; no reliable D call. CDR1 is SEHNR, CDR2 FQNEAQ, per germline (reference sequence). The CDR3 sequence is 13 residues long. V was shortened by 1 base and J by 5 bases, with 6 bases between the two germline ends. The CDR3 loop is CASSLGGDQPQHF. The CDR3 region has the DNA TGTGCCAGCAGCTTAGGCGGGGATCAGCCCCAGCATTTT.

This clone was detected only once. V is TRBV7-2 and J is TRBJ1-1, with 7 bases lining up with TRBD1. Germline-derived CDR1 and CDR2 are SGHTA and FQGNSA. V gave up 5 bases and J gave up 1 base; unmatched junction bases: 7. The CDR3 loop spans 15 amino acids. The CDR3 reads CASSPRQGENTEAFF. The CDR3 region has the DNA TGTGCCAGCAGCCCCCGACAGGGAGAGAACACTGAAGCTTTCTTT.

This clone showed up just once. At one end the junction does not follow the germline gene, possibly because of a read error. Here the CDR3 DNA reads TGTGTTTACCGACAGCTACCCTACAAGCAGTACTTC. This codes for CVYRQLPYKQYF. V is TRBV19 and J is TRBJ2-7, with a tentative D call TRBD1 (5 bases). This CDR3 has 12 amino acids. The V gene's germline CDR1 is LNHDA and CDR2 SQIVND (reference sequence).

This chain links TRBV29-1 with TRBJ1-1; 8 bases agree with TRBD1. The V and J ends lost 7 bases and 4 bases, in that order; junction bases with no gene match: 11. Germline V gene lookup returns CDR1 SQVTM and CDR2 ANQGSEA. The CDR3 contains 14 residues. In nucleotides, the CDR3 is TGCAGCGCCCACCGGACAGGGAAGGGCACTGAAGCTTTCTTT. The encoded protein is CSAHRTGKGTEAFF.

The V call is TRBV6-5, the J call TRBJ2-7, with 9 bases matching TRBD1. Germline V gene lookup returns CDR1 MNHEY and CDR2 SVGAGI. V lost 2 bases and J lost 8; bases outside the gene matches: 7. The CDR3 runs 14 residues. The chain's CDR3 is CASSYGGQGHQQYF. CDR3 sequence (DNA): TGTGCCAGCAGTTACGGGGGACAGGGTCACCAGCAGTACTTC.

The chain links TRBV19 to TRBJ2-3; 9 bases agree with TRBD2. Germline values: CDR1 LNHDA, CDR2 SQIVND (reference sequence). Germline trimming cut 3 bases from V and 0 bases from J; bases unmatched to any gene: 13. This CDR3 is 19 amino acids long. The CDR3 sequence is CASSMSSGGPSASTDTQYF. As DNA, the CDR3 is TGTGCCAGTAGTATGAGTAGCGGGGGACCTTCCGCTAGCACAGATACGCAGTATTTT. The whole variable domain, filled in from reference TRBV19 and TRBJ2-3, reads DGGITQSPKYLFRKEGQNVTLSCEQNLNHDAMYWYRQDPGQGLRLIYYSQIVNDFQKGDIAEGYSVSREKKESFPLTVTSAQKNPTAFYLCASSMSSGGPSASTDTQYFGPGTRLTVL.

This clone was observed a handful of times. V and J are TRBV18 and TRBJ1-1; D is possibly TRBD1 (5 bases). V was trimmed by 3 bases and J by 3 bases, leaving 14 bases between them. CDR3 length: 15 residues. Germline V lookup: CDR1 KGHSH, CDR2 LQKENI. The CDR3 is CASSPDRGSDTEAFF. The CDR3 coding sequence is TGTGCCAGCTCACCGGATCGGGGGAGCGACACTGAAGCTTTCTTT.

This chain connects TRBV5-5 to TRBJ1-1; D call uncertain. Trimming took 3 bases from V and 1 from J, leaving 13 bases between them. Per the germline V gene, CDR1 is SGHKS and CDR2 is YYEKEE (reference sequence). This CDR3 has 15 amino acids. CDR3 region: CASSSDGRGNTEAFF. In DNA, the CDR3 is TGTGCCAGCAGCTCAGACGGGAGAGGGAACACTGAAGCTTTCTTT.

The chain is built from TRBV18 and TRBJ2-1, with TRBD2 matching 7 bases. The CDR3 is made up of 18 amino acids. J was trimmed by 2 bases and V by 3 bases; bases with no gene match: 13. Germline assignment: CDR1 KGHSH and CDR2 LQKENI. The CDR3 spells CASSPGGNFGSTYNEQFF. The CDR3 coding sequence is TGTGCCAGCTCACCGGGGGGGAACTTTGGGTCCACCTACAATGAGCAGTTCTTC. The full variable domain, rest sourced from reference TRBV18 and TRBJ2-1, is NAGVMQNPRHLVRRRGQEARLRCSPMKGHSHVYWYRQLPEEGLKFMVYLQKENIIDESGMPKERFSAEFPKEGPSILRIQQVVRGDSAAYFCASSPGGNFGSTYNEQFFGPGTRLTVL.

The chain carries TRBV7-2 and TRBJ1-5; D ambiguous. Germline CDR1 reads SGHTA; CDR2 reads FQGNSA. V lost 1 base and J 0 bases, leaving 7 bases between the germline ends. The CDR3 is 15 amino acids. The CDR3 sequence: CASSLVTGSNQPQHF. CDR3 nucleotide sequence: TGTGCCAGCAGCTTAGTTACGGGTAGCAATCAGCCCCAGCATTTT.

V usage is TRBV30 and J usage is TRBJ2-2; D call uncertain. This CDR3 is built from 13 residues. From germline, CDR1 is GTSNPN and CDR2 SVGIG (reference sequence). Trimming removed 5 bases at V and 7 bases at J, with 14 bases between. CDR3 coding DNA: TGTGCCTGGCGATCCCCAGGTGTCGGGGAGCTGTTTTTT. Residues: CAWRSPGVGELFF.

The CDR3 DNA reads TGTGCCAGCAGCTTAGGGGGCGTGACTGAAGCTTTCTTT. Residues: CASSLGGVTEAFF. V and J are TRBV5-4 and TRBJ1-1, with TRBD1 matching 7 bases. The CDR3 is made up of 13 amino acids. CDR1 and CDR2 from the germline V gene are SGHNT and YYREEE (reference sequence). V was pared by 2 bases and J by 5 bases, with 3 bases of the junction left unmatched.

This chain links TRBV9 with TRBJ2-2; TRBD2 matches 11 bases. Germline-derived CDR1 and CDR2 are SGDLS and YYNGEE. The CDR3 spans 16 residues. The trim removed 0 bases at V and 7 bases at J, leaving 5 bases unmatched. CDR3 region: CASSVDSGGAGGELFF. DNA of the CDR3: TGTGCCAGCAGCGTAGATAGCGGGGGGGCCGGCGGGGAGCTGTTTTTT. Full variable domain (outside the CDR3, taken from reference TRBV9 and TRBJ2-2): DSGVTQTPKHLITATGQRVTLRCSPRSGDLSVYWYQQSLDQGLQFLIQYYNGEERAKGNILERFSAQQFPDLHSELNLSSLELGDSALYFCASSVDSGGAGGELFFGEGSRLTVL.

The chain carries TRBV13 and TRBJ1-6, with 9 bases fitting TRBD1. The CDR3 is 14 amino acids. V shed 6 bases, J shed 7 bases, and the junction held 4 bases outside the gene matches. CDR1 and CDR2 (germline): PRHDT, FYEKMQ (reference sequence). CDR3 coding DNA: TGTGCCAGCAGTTACGACAGGGGGAATTCACCCCTCCACTTT. Residues: CASSYDRGNSPLHF.

The rearrangement links TRBV6-4 to TRBJ2-2; D not resolved. In germline, CDR1 is MRHNA, CDR2 SNTAGT. Trimming cost V 6 bases and J 4 bases, with 9 bases left between them. This CDR3 has 13 residues. The CDR3 loop is CASSLESTGELFF. Here the CDR3 DNA reads TGTGCCAGCAGCCTGGAGAGCACCGGGGAGCTGTTTTTT.

On this clone itself: Lacking the conserved final phenylalanine or tryptophan, this CDR3 likely reflects a read error. The rearrangement uses TRBV4-3 and TRBJ2-7; 7 positions match TRBD2. This CDR3 has 13 residues. The V gene end was trimmed by 2 bases and the J gene end by 6 bases; junction bases not matched to a gene: 4. Germline assignment: CDR1 LGHNA and CDR2 YSLEER. The CDR3 region has the DNA TGCGCCAGCAGCCAATTGGGGGGGAGCGAGCAGTACCTC. It is translated as CASSQLGGSEQYL.

The gene calls are TRBV7-2 and TRBJ2-1; 10 bases fit TRBD1. This CDR3 region has 16 residues. J was trimmed by 8 bases and V by 5 bases; bases with no gene match: 12. Germline lookup yields CDR1 SGHTA and CDR2 FQGNSA. The CDR3 loop reads CASSTSGTGAGHEQFF. CDR3 nucleotide sequence: TGTGCCAGCAGCACTTCCGGGACAGGGGCTGGTCATGAGCAGTTCTTC.

The chain recombines TRBV5-6 with TRBJ2-4, with D maybe TRBD2 (5 bases). The CDR3 runs to 16 residues. V was trimmed by 4 bases and J by 0 bases, leaving 14 bases between them. Germline CDR1 SGHDT, CDR2 YYEEEE. In DNA form, the CDR3 reads TGTGCCAGCAGCCGAGGGTCAGGCCTAGCCAAAAACATTCAGTACTTC. Protein: CASSRGSGLAKNIQYF.